Shown below are 15 T cell receptor beta chains from a single sample sequenced in a study of long-term antiretroviral therapy in people with HIV. Runs used v3.0 of the immunoSEQ assay and were done at survey level. The repertoire was sequenced with immunoSEQ multiplex PCR; TCRdb's copy has only in-frame clones and lacks some. There are 20,000 to 30,000 clones in the sample; around 85% occur only once, and about 5.3% lies in the top ten. Specimen: unsorted PBMCs, collected 0.7 years before starting antiretroviral therapy. The receptors come from a man aged 30 to 45 with HIV.

This sequence joins TRBV7-2 and TRBJ1-1, with 8 positions matching TRBD1. Trimming removed 2 bases from V and 1 base from J; junction bases left unmatched: 6. CDR3 length equals 16 residues. CDR1 and CDR2 from the germline V gene are SGHTA and FQGNSA. CDR3 protein: CASSLSQGARNTEAFF. The CDR3 DNA follows: TGTGCCAGCAGCTTAAGTCAGGGGGCGAGGAACACTGAAGCTTTCTTT.

J is TRBJ2-3 and V is TRBV15, with TRBD2 matching over 13 bases. V trimming: 5 bases; J trimming: 5 bases; junction bases outside the gene matches: 7. CDR3 length equals 16 residues. Germline V CDR1 and CDR2: LNHNV, YYDKDF (reference sequence). This chain's CDR3 is CATSETGLAGIDTQYF. CDR3 DNA: TGTGCCACCAGCGAAACGGGACTAGCGGGAATAGATACGCAGTATTTT.

The chain carries TRBV19 and TRBJ2-3; D is perhaps TRBD2 (7 bases). Germline V gives CDR1 LNHDA, CDR2 SQIVND (reference sequence). The CDR3 totals 16 residues. The V end was cut by 7 bases, the J end by 4 bases, with 21 bases between. As DNA, the CDR3 is TGTGCCAGTAAACCTCGGACAGCGGGGCCGTCAGATACGCAGTATTTT. Amino acid sequence: CASKPRTAGPSDTQYF.

The chain combines TRBV29-1 with TRBJ2-3; no definite D call. The length of the CDR3 is 12 residues. Germline values: CDR1 SQVTM, CDR2 ANQGSEA. Trimming removed 3 bases at V and 1 base at J, with 5 bases between. The CDR3 DNA reads as TGCAGCGTTGAGGTAGGCACAGATACGCAGTATTTT. Its protein is CSVEVGTDTQYF.

The genes are TRBV7-3 and TRBJ2-1; D might be TRBD1 (7 bases). The length of the CDR3 is 16 residues. V was cut by 2 bases and J by 4 bases, with 15 bases left in between. Germline V gene lookup returns CDR1 SGHTA and CDR2 FQGTGA. The CDR3, as DNA: TGTGCCAGCAGCTTAGGAGGGGGACAGTCATACAATGAGCAGTTCTTC. This translates into CASSLGGGQSYNEQFF.

The chain's CDR3 is CASSVGSKETQYF. CDR3 sequence (DNA): TGTGCCAGCAGCGTAGGGAGTAAAGAGACCCAGTACTTC. The chain recombines TRBV9 with TRBJ2-5; D is uncertain. This CDR3 comprises 13 residues. V was pared by 0 bases and J by 3 bases, with 6 bases between. Looked up from germline, CDR1 is SGDLS and CDR2 is YYNGEE.

CDR3 sequence reads: CAWSVQGDRSSPLHF. The CDR3 bases are TGTGCCTGGAGTGTACAAGGGGACCGGAGTTCACCCCTCCACTTT. The chain couples TRBV30 to TRBJ1-6; D is possibly TRBD1 (5 bases). The ends were cut back, 0 bases at V and 9 bases at J, with 15 bases in the middle. The germline gives CDR1 GTSNPN, CDR2 SVGIG (reference sequence). The CDR3 spans 15 residues.

CDR3 bases: TGTGCCAGTAGTATAGATTTTAGAGGGACTAGTGATTATTTT. Protein: CASSIDFRGTSDYF. The V gene is TRBV19, the J gene TRBJ2-3; TRBD2 matches at 8 bases. Germline CDR1 is LNHDA and CDR2 is SQIVND (reference sequence). Trimming took 0 bases from V and 15 from J; bases not matched to a gene: 11. This CDR3 region has 14 residues.

The chain has TRBV6-5 and TRBJ2-7; 8 bases align to TRBD1. The CDR3 has 15 residues. Germline CDR1 reads MNHEY; CDR2 reads SVGAGI. The ends lost 2 bases at V and 0 bases at J; junction bases unmatched: 3. The CDR3 DNA sequence: TGTGCCAGCAGTTACCGAGGGACAGGCTCCTACGAGCAGTACTTC. Its protein is CASSYRGTGSYEQYF.

The rearrangement joins TRBV2 to TRBJ2-7; D not certain. Trimming stripped 4 bases from V and 0 bases from J, with 4 bases between. This CDR3 spans 12 amino acids. Germline V gene sequence: CDR1 SNHLY, CDR2 FYNNEI. In nucleotides, the CDR3 is TGTGCCAGCAGTGCTGGCTCCTACGAGCAGTACTTC. This translates into CASSAGSYEQYF.

The rearrangement joins TRBV5-1 to TRBJ1-2; weak D call: TRBD1 (6 bases). CDR3 length equals 14 residues. The ends were cut back, 1 base at V and 4 bases at J, with 11 bases in the middle. Germline CDR1 reads SGHRS; CDR2 reads YFSETQ. This CDR3 is CASSLNRVSYGYTF. Here the CDR3 DNA reads TGCGCCAGCAGCTTGAACAGGGTTAGCTATGGCTACACCTTC.

The chain is built from TRBV6-1 and TRBJ1-5; no firm D call. Germline V CDR1 and CDR2: MNHNS, SASEGT. The V end was cut by 4 bases, the J end by 4 bases, with 11 bases between. The CDR3 has 14 amino acids. Written as DNA, the CDR3 is TGTGCCAGCAGTGTCCCCCTTTCTAATCAGCCCCAGCATTTT. Its protein product is CASSVPLSNQPQHF.

This clone came up a few times. The chain has TRBV11-1 and TRBJ1-4; the match to TRBD1 covers 7 bases. This CDR3 region has 14 residues. Germline-derived CDR1 and CDR2 are SGHAT and FQDESV (reference sequence). J lost 7 bases, V lost 5 bases, and 7 bases had no gene match. DNA of the CDR3: TGTGCCAGCAGCCGCCCCAACAGGGGTGAAAAACTGTTTTTT. It codes for CASSRPNRGEKLFF.

This clone turned up a few times. Mismatch with germline at one junction end may stem from a read error. The chain uses TRBV28 and TRBJ1-1, with a tentative D call TRBD1 (5 bases). CDR3 length: 11 amino acids. Germline V CDR1 and CDR2: MDHEN, SYDVKM. CDR3 region: CAVRVLGPLLF. CDR3 nucleotides: TGTGCCGTCCGAGTTTTGGGGCCGCTCCTTTTT. Combining the CDR3 with reference TRBV28 and TRBJ1-1 gives the whole variable domain DVKVTQSSRYLVKRTGEKVFLECVQDMDHENMFWYRQDPGLGLRLIYFSYDVKMKEKGDIPEGYSVSREKKERFSLILESASTNQTSMYLCAVRVLGPLLFGQGTRLTVV.

This clone was seen more than once but under ten times. The chain carries TRBV6-1 and TRBJ2-3; D is perhaps TRBD2 (6 bases). Germline CDR1 reads MNHNS; CDR2 reads SASEGT. The CDR3 has 14 amino acids. V was cut by 6 bases and J by 4 bases, with 14 bases left in between. The CDR3 DNA follows: TGTGCCAGCAGCTCAGGGTCGGGGGCAGATACGCAGTATTTT. Translated, it gives CASSSGSGADTQYF.